This TCR beta chain derives from a study of T cell changes during pregnancy in multiple sclerosis. Measured with immunoSEQ multiplex PCR; TCRdb has only the in-frame clones, and not every one. The sample lists 80,000 to 130,000 clones; around 90% were seen once. This CDR3 has 18 amino acids. The sample in question was peripheral blood, obtained in the second trimester of pregnancy. The V gene is TRBV21-1, the J gene TRBJ2-2; the D call in the table, TRBD2, was not verified against the DNA. TRBV21-1 is listed as a pseudogene. This TCR was recovered from a female donor with multiple sclerosis, enrolled in a pregnancy study. The CDR3: CASSKEEDGLAVTGELFF. In DNA form, the CDR3 reads TGTGCCAGCAGCAAAGAGGAAGATGGACTAGCGGTCACCGGGGAGCTGTTTTTT.